Presented here are 23 T cell receptor beta chains from one specimen sequenced in a study of OX40 agonist ivuxolimab in advanced cancers. The method was immunoSEQ multiplex PCR; TCRdb's version includes in-frame clones alone and lacks a portion of them. This table holds 65,000 to 90,000 clones, 92% found once. Specimen: CD4+ or CD8+ T cells sorted from blood, collected in a trial of the OX40 agonist ivuxolimab. The receptors originated from an adult with an advanced solid tumor such as melanoma, head and neck, liver or kidney cancer.

In its sample, this clone was seen a few times. This rearrangement joins TRBV12-5 to TRBJ1-2; D uncertain. This CDR3 is built from 11 residues. V gave up 2 bases and J gave up 8 bases, with 6 bases separating them. Germline V gives CDR1 LGHNT, CDR2 FRNRAP. The CDR3 protein is CASGLPGGYTF. CDR3 sequence (DNA): TGTGCTAGTGGTTTGCCGGGGGGCTACACCTTC.

The chain links TRBV7-8 to TRBJ1-4, with unresolved D. The CDR3 is 15 residues long. Germline-derived CDR1 and CDR2 are SGHVS and FQNEAQ. V dropped 5 bases and J dropped 8 bases, with 18 bases sitting between them. The CDR3 loop is CASSRLTALGEKLFF. For the CDR3, the DNA is TGTGCCAGCAGCCGGTTGACCGCTTTGGGGGAAAAACTGTTTTTT.

V usage is TRBV19 and J usage is TRBJ2-1; 8 bases are a match to TRBD1. Germline V gives CDR1 LNHDA, CDR2 SQIVND (reference sequence). The CDR3 loop spans 15 amino acids. Trimming cost V 4 bases and J 4 bases; bases outside gene matches: 6. This CDR3 is CASSSRDRPYNEQFF. The DNA for the CDR3 is TGTGCCAGTAGTAGCCGGGACAGGCCTTACAATGAGCAGTTCTTC.

This clone was seen only once. V is TRBV10-2 and J is TRBJ2-7; D is uncertain. V lost 2 bases, J lost 3 bases, and 5 bases lay in between. Germline CDR1 is WSHSY and CDR2 is SAAADI. This CDR3 spans 12 amino acids. The CDR3: CASSEAGYEQYF. The DNA for the CDR3 is TGCGCCAGCAGTGAGGCAGGCTACGAGCAGTACTTC.

The chain joins TRBV9 to TRBJ2-7; D is possibly TRBD2 (6 bases). Germline CDR1 SGDLS, CDR2 YYNGEE. With 4 bases removed from V and 3 bases from J, the gap between germline ends came to 17 bases. The CDR3 loop spans 15 amino acids. DNA for the CDR3: TGTGCCAGCAGCCCATCCTCCGGAGGGAACTACGAGCAGTACTTC. This translates into CASSPSSGGNYEQYF. The whole variable domain, filled in from reference TRBV9 and TRBJ2-7, reads DSGVTQTPKHLITATGQRVTLRCSPRSGDLSVYWYQQSLDQGLQFLIQYYNGEERAKGNILERFSAQQFPDLHSELNLSSLELGDSALYFCASSPSSGGNYEQYFGPGTRLTVT.

V is TRBV6-1 and J is TRBJ1-6; 8 nucleotides match TRBD1. Germline CDR1 and CDR2: MNHNS and SASEGT. V lost 4 bases, J lost 6 bases, and 11 bases stayed unmatched. CDR3 length: 17 residues. CDR3 DNA: TGTGCCAGCAGTGTATCTGGACAGGGTGTCGGTAATTCACCCCTCCACTTT. Its translation: CASSVSGQGVGNSPLHF.

The sample holds one count of this clone. This rearrangement joins TRBV27 to TRBJ1-2; D unclear. Trimming cost V 3 bases and J 4 bases, with 9 bases left between them. Germline lookup yields CDR1 MNHEY and CDR2 SMNVEV (reference sequence). CDR3 length: 13 residues. CDR3 loop: CASSLGGTYGYTF. CDR3 bases: TGTGCCAGCAGTTTGGGCGGAACCTATGGCTACACCTTC.

This chain links TRBV10-1 with TRBJ2-7, with 10 bases that match TRBD1. This CDR3 contains 13 residues. Trimming at V came to 6 bases and at J to 6 bases, leaving 5 bases not matched to a gene. Germline assignment: CDR1 WNHNN and CDR2 SYGVQD (reference sequence). The CDR3 region has the DNA TGCGCCAGCAGAGAGGGACAGGGGACCGAGCAGTACTTC. Translated, it gives CASREGQGTEQYF.

The chain joins TRBV10-3 to TRBJ1-2; 9 positions agree with TRBD1. Germline V gene data show CDR1 as ENHRY and CDR2 as SYGVKD. The J segment lost 2 bases and the V segment lost 0 bases, leaving 10 bases of the junction unmatched. The CDR3 totals 18 residues. CDR3 in DNA: TGTGCCATCAGTGAGTCGGGGAGCGGGACAGGGTCCAACTATGGCTACACCTTC. Amino acid sequence: CAISESGSGTGSNYGYTF.

The rearrangement uses TRBV11-2 and TRBJ2-1; D is ambiguous. V was trimmed by 4 bases and J by 4 bases, leaving 8 bases between them. This CDR3 has 13 residues. Per the germline V gene, CDR1 is SGHAT and CDR2 is FQNNGV. CDR3 sequence: CASSSELYNEQFF. CDR3 DNA sequence: TGTGCCAGCAGCTCTGAATTATACAATGAGCAGTTCTTC.

The chain links TRBV9 to TRBJ2-5, with 11 bases that match TRBD2. This CDR3 is 16 amino acids long. The trim removed 4 bases at V and 2 bases at J, leaving 7 bases unmatched. Germline CDR1 reads SGDLS; CDR2 reads YYNGEE. The chain's CDR3 is CASSTQTSGAQETQYF. The CDR3 region has the DNA TGTGCCAGCAGCACCCAGACTAGCGGGGCTCAAGAGACCCAGTACTTC.

The chain links TRBV14 to TRBJ1-1, with D tentatively TRBD1 (5 bases). The length of the CDR3 is 16 residues. Germline CDR1 and CDR2: SGHDN and FVKESK. Trimming took 0 bases from V and 4 from J, leaving 15 bases between them. CDR3: CASSQDHTGSGTEAFF. CDR3 bases: TGTGCCAGCAGCCAAGATCACACAGGCTCCGGCACTGAAGCTTTCTTT. Full variable domain (outside the CDR3, taken from reference TRBV14 and TRBJ1-1): EAGVTQFPSHSVIEKGQTVTLRCDPISGHDNLYWYRRVMGKEIKFLLHFVKESKQDESGMPNNRFLAERTGGTYSTLKVQPAELEDSGVYFCASSQDHTGSGTEAFFGQGTRLTVV.

The J gene is TRBJ1-2, the V gene TRBV29-1; D ambiguous. Trimming took 4 bases from V and 7 from J, leaving 16 bases between them. This CDR3 spans 13 amino acids. Germline CDR1 is SQVTM and CDR2 is ANQGSEA. CDR3 in DNA: TGCAGCGTTGTGGGCAAGGCACTAAGTGGCTACACCTTC. Translation gives CSVVGKALSGYTF.

Concerning this clone itself: Mismatch with germline at one junction end may stem from a read error. The V and J genes are TRBV7-7 and TRBJ2-2, with 12 bases identical to TRBD2. This CDR3 has 18 residues. Germline V gives CDR1 SSHAT, CDR2 FNYEAQ (reference sequence). The CDR3 sequence is CASSLNLAGGPNTGELFF. In DNA, the CDR3 is TGTGCTAGCAGCTTAAATCTAGCGGGGGGGCCCAACACCGGGGAGCTGTTTTTT.

The chain recombines TRBV7-9 with TRBJ2-7; 15 bases map to TRBD2. The germline CDR1 and CDR2 sequences are SEHNR and FQNEAQ (reference sequence). This CDR3 is 17 amino acids long. The junction had 7 bases not matched to a gene; V was cut back by 7 bases and J by 0 bases. The CDR3 reads CASIGTSGGWSSYEQYF. DNA for the CDR3: TGTGCCAGCATCGGGACTAGCGGGGGGTGGAGCTCCTACGAGCAGTACTTC.

This clone was picked up one time. The chain recombines TRBV4-1 with TRBJ2-3; tentatively, D is TRBD2 (7 bases). Trimming left V 4 bases short and J 6 bases short, with 14 bases between. The CDR3 is made up of 14 amino acids. Germline loops: CDR1 MGHRA, CDR2 YSYEKL. CDR3 in amino acids: CASSPPGGGDTQYF. CDR3 sequence (DNA): TGCGCCAGCAGCCCCCCGGGGGGCGGCGATACGCAGTATTTT.

The chain recombines TRBV27 with TRBJ2-2, with unresolved D. V dropped 4 bases and J dropped 6 bases, with 9 bases sitting between them. Germline CDR1 and CDR2: MNHEY and SMNVEV (reference sequence). The CDR3 is made up of 13 amino acids. CDR3 sequence: CASSSPSAGELFF. The CDR3, as DNA: TGTGCCAGCAGTTCCCCAAGCGCCGGGGAGCTGTTTTTT.

The V and J genes are TRBV7-2 and TRBJ2-1; a weak D match, TRBD1 (6 bases). Looked up from germline, CDR1 is SGHTA and CDR2 is FQGNSA. The CDR3 is 14 residues long. V was clipped by 5 bases and J by 8 bases, with 16 bases between them. The DNA of the CDR3 is TGTGCCAGCAGCCCCTGGGGGCTTCAGGATGAGCAGTTCTTC. Translation gives CASSPWGLQDEQFF.

The CDR3 reads CASSLGDQPQHF. The CDR3 DNA reads TGTGCCAGCAGCTTGGGGGATCAGCCCCAGCATTTT. V and J are TRBV13 and TRBJ1-5, with D perhaps matching TRBD1 (5 bases). Trimming left V 3 bases short and J 5 bases short, with 5 bases between. This CDR3 is 12 amino acids long. The germline V gene has CDR1 PRHDT and CDR2 FYEKMQ (reference sequence). Looking up the rest from reference TRBV13 and TRBJ1-5 gives the full variable domain: AAGVIQSPRHLIKEKRETATLKCYPIPRHDTVYWYQQGPGQDPQFLISFYEKMQSDKGSIPDRFSAQQFSDYHSELNMSSLELGDSALYFCASSLGDQPQHFGDGTRLSIL.

The V and J genes are TRBV5-1 and TRBJ2-1; unclear D gene. CDR1 and CDR2 from the germline V gene are SGHRS and YFSETQ. The CDR3 consists of 15 residues. Trimming removed 6 bases from V and 4 bases from J, with 17 bases in between. CDR3 sequence reads: CASTSGSFPYNEQFF. The DNA of the CDR3 is TGCGCCAGCACCTCCGGGTCGTTCCCGTACAATGAGCAGTTCTTC.

The chain joins TRBV11-2 to TRBJ2-3; D is possibly TRBD1 (5 bases). Germline CDR1 SGHAT, CDR2 FQNNGV. V gave up 3 bases and J gave up 1 base, with 14 bases separating them. The CDR3 has 16 residues. The CDR3 DNA reads as TGTGCCAGCAGCTTGCCCACTGGCAGGGGCACAGATACGCAGTATTTT. This codes for CASSLPTGRGTDTQYF.

This chain links TRBV4-1 with TRBJ1-2, with D perhaps matching TRBD1 (5 bases). The length of the CDR3 is 13 residues. In germline, CDR1 is MGHRA, CDR2 YSYEKL. V shed 3 bases and J shed 8 bases, with 13 bases lying between them. CDR3: CASSQQGPWGYTF. The DNA of the CDR3 is TGCGCCAGCAGCCAGCAGGGACCTTGGGGCTACACCTTC.

This clone was observed a single time. The J gene is TRBJ2-7, the V gene TRBV29-1, with D perhaps TRBD1 or TRBD2 (6 bases each). With 3 bases removed from V and 3 bases from J, the gap between germline ends came to 12 bases. From germline, CDR1 is SQVTM and CDR2 ANQGSEA. This CDR3 region has 13 residues. CDR3 amino acids: CSVDGGSSYEQYF. In DNA form, the CDR3 reads TGCAGCGTTGACGGGGGCTCCAGCTACGAGCAGTACTTC.